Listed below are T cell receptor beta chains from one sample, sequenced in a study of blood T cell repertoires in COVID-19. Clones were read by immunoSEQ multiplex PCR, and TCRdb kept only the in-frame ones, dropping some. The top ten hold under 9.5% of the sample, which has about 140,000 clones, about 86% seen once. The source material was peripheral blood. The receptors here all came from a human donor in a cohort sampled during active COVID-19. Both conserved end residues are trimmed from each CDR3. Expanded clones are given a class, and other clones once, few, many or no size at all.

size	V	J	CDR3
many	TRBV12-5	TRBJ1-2	ASGTTDRGYGYT
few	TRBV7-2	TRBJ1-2	ASSPTRRTLNYGYT
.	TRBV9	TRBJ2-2	ASSTEGLGLNTGELF
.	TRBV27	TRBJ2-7	ASSLVLRAVTYEQY
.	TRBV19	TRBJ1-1	ASSISGRNTEAF
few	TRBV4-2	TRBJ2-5	ASSQDKGTSREETQY
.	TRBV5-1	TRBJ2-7	ASSLEAGYEQY
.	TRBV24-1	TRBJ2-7	ATSDLGHFSYEQY
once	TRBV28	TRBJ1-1	ASTPFSGAVTEAF
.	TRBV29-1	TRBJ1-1	SVDRKNTEAF
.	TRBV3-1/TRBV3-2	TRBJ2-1	ASSQGGGLAGGYNEQF
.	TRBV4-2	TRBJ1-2	ASSQNRGHSNYGYT
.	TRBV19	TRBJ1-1	ASSKGGKGTEAF
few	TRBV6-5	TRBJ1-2	ASSLDSRKGYT
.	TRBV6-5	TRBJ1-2	ASSYSGQGLYGYT
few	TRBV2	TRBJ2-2	ASSDVRTWELF
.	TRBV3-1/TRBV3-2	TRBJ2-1	ASSQDGTRGGRNEQF
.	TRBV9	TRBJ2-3	ASSVVAATSTDTQY
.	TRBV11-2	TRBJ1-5	ASSLAGRDQPQH
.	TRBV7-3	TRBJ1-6	ASSLMPRGSNSPLH
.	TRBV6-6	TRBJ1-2	ASSRRDSPQANYGYT
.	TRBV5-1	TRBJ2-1	ASSDSDNEQF
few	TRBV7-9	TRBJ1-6	ASSFRDRNSPLH
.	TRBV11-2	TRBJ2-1	ASSQQGLGYNEQF
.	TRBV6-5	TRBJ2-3	ASSYLRGQSTDTQY
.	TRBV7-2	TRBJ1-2	ASSLTGTGGGGYT
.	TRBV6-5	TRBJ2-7	ASRLGGEYVSEQY
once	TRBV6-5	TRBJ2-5	ASGRRVRGQETQY
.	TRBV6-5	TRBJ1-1	ASRGQHTEAF
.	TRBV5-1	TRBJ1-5	ASSATGESNQPQH
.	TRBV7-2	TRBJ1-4	ASSLLGQGEKLF
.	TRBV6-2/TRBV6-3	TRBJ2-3	ASSYGRSTQY
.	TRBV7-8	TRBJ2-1	ASSTRTSSYNEQF
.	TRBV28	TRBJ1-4	ASSLIGTGYEKLF
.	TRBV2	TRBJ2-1	ASSEWGGFVNEQF
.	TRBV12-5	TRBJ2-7	ASALGGDGEQY
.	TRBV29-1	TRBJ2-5	SAGRETQY
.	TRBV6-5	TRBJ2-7	ASAGGSDYEQY
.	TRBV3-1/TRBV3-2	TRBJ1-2	ASSQGGGDSSGYT
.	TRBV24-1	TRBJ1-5	ATRGTGKRQPQH
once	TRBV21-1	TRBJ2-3	ASSSEGTTTDTQY
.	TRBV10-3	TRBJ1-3	AISESSNPGNTIY
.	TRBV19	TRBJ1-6	ASSMEHYNSPLH
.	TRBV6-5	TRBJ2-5	ASSNPDRGQKTQY
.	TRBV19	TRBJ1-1	ASASEARGLRTEAF
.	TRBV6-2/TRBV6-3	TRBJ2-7	ASSYPRRTGSYEQY
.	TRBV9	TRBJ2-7	ASSPQSSSYEQY
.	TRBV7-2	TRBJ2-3	ASSGLAPTDTQY
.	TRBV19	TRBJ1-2	ASSSRGTGGIGGYT
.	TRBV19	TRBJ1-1	ASSPRTGVTEAF
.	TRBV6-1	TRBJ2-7	ASSEQPGPLYEQY
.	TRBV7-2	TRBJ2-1	ASSPDRFYNEQF
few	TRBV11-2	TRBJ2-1	ASSLDAGGARYEQF
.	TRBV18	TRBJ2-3	ASSPVTSGAVSTDTQY